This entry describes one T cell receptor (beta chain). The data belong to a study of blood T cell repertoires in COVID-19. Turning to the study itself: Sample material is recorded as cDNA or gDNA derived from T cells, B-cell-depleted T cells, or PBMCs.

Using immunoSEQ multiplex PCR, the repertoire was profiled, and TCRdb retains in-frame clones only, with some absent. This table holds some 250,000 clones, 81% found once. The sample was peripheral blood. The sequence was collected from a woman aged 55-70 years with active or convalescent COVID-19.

CDR3 nucleotides: TGTGCCAGCAGCTTAGATAACGGTCCCGCGGGCTATGGCTACACCTTC. As protein: CASSLDNGPAGYGYTF. The gene calls are TRBV11-2 and TRBJ1-2; D not resolved. The CDR3 contains 16 residues. Germline CDR1 SGHAT, CDR2 FQNNGV. Between the trimmed V and J ends, which lost 0 bases and 4 bases, there was a span of 15 bases. The full variable domain, in which reference TRBV11-2 and TRBJ1-2 provide the parts outside the CDR3, is EAGVAQSPRYKIIEKRQSVAFWCNPISGHATLYWYQQILGQGPKLLIQFQNNGVVDDSQLPKDRFSAERLKGVDSTLKIQPAKLEDSAVYLCASSLDNGPAGYGYTFGSGTRLTVV.